A selection of T cell receptor beta chains follows, all from one sample in a study of T cell responses to AZD1222 COVID-19 vaccine. TCRdb keeps only in-frame clones here, not all; method: immunoSEQ multiplex PCR. The repertoire holds about 100,000 clones, with around 84% as singletons. Specimen: peripheral blood, collected on day 0 of AZD1222 vaccination. The receptors come from an adult in good health. Each CDR3 is given with its conserved first and last residue. The order of the fields is V gene, D gene, CDR3 length, clone size, J gene, CDR3 DNA, CDR3 protein. D genes are given only for firm matches. Part of the rows lack a size; the others show once, few, many or a class for expanded clones.

V: TRBV9
D: TRBD1
length: 17
size: NA
J: TRBJ1-1
DNA: TGTGCCAGCAGCGCCACTCCGGGACAGGGGTCGAACACTGAAGCTTTCTTT
CDR3: CASSATPGQGSNTEAFF

V: TRBV5-1
D: TRBD2
length: 15
size: NA
J: TRBJ2-5
DNA: TGCGCCAGCAGCGTAGCGGGGGAGTACCAAGAGACCCAGTACTTC
CDR3: CASSVAGEYQETQYF

V: TRBV30
D: NA
length: 15
size: NA
J: TRBJ1-6
DNA: TGTGCCTGGAGTGTTTCCCGGACATATAATTCACCCCTCCACTTT
CDR3: CAWSVSRTYNSPLHF

V: TRBV28
D: NA
length: 13
size: NA
J: TRBJ2-2
DNA: TGTGCCAGCAGTGCAGCGAGAAGGGGGGAGCTGTTTTTT
CDR3: CASSAARRGELFF

V: TRBV20-1
D: NA
length: 17
size: NA
J: TRBJ2-6
DNA: TGCAGTGCTAGTTTCGTGGGGGGCGCGTCAGGGGCCAACGTCCTGACTTTC
CDR3: CSASFVGGASGANVLTF

V: TRBV5-4
D: TRBD2
length: 17
size: NA
J: TRBJ2-2
DNA: TGTGCCAGCAGAACAGGACTAGCGGGGGGGAATTCCGGGGAGCTGTTTTTT
CDR3: CASRTGLAGGNSGELFF

V: TRBV7-3
D: NA
length: 15
size: NA
J: TRBJ1-4
DNA: TGTGCCAGCAGCTTATCAGGGTCTGCTAATGAAAAACTGTTTTTT
CDR3: CASSLSGSANEKLFF

V: TRBV19
D: NA
length: 14
size: NA
J: TRBJ1-2
DNA: TGTGCCAGTAGTTTACAGGAAGCTAACTATGGCTACACCTTC
CDR3: CASSLQEANYGYTF

V: TRBV9
D: NA
length: 14
size: NA
J: TRBJ1-2
DNA: TGTGCCAGCAGCAGTTCGGGACACCCCTATGGCTACACCTTC
CDR3: CASSSSGHPYGYTF

V: TRBV5-1
D: NA
length: 13
size: few
J: TRBJ1-5
DNA: TGCGCCAGCAGCTTGGAGGGGAGTCAGCCCCAGCATTTT
CDR3: CASSLEGSQPQHF

V: TRBV5-5
D: NA
length: 13
size: NA
J: TRBJ1-6
DNA: TGTGCCAGCAGCTTGTCAGCGAATTCACCCCTCCACTTT
CDR3: CASSLSANSPLHF

V: TRBV6-5
D: NA
length: 14
size: once
J: TRBJ1-3
DNA: TGTGCCAGCAGTTACTCGAGCACAGGAAACACCATATATTTT
CDR3: CASSYSSTGNTIYF

V: TRBV3-1/TRBV3-2
D: NA
length: 13
size: NA
J: TRBJ1-2
DNA: TGTGCCAGCAGCCAGGCACAGGAGTATGGCTACACCTTC
CDR3: CASSQAQEYGYTF

V: TRBV10-2
D: NA
length: 15
size: NA
J: TRBJ1-1
DNA: TGCGCCAGCAGTGAGGGGACGAGAAGGTACACTGAAGCTTTCTTT
CDR3: CASSEGTRRYTEAFF